This T cell receptor (beta chain) stems from a study of regulatory T cells in long-lasting Graves disease. Trimming removed 4 bases from V and 3 bases from J, with 13 bases in between. This CDR3 has 15 residues. The V gene's germline CDR1 is SGHTA and CDR2 FQGTGA. Described time point: newly diagnosed GD, antithyroid drugs for less than 3 months. After RNA was extracted from PBMCs, the TCR library was made from it. Library construction for TCR beta used iRepertoire HTBI primers and Arm-PCR of CDR3 regions. From the multiplex PCR reads, TCRdb called clonotypes with MiXCR, one entry per CDR3 protein. Of more than 300,000 distinct CDR3 sequences listed, about a sixth are singletons. The same data also contributed to another study, on T cells in Graves' hyperthyroidism and ophthalmopathy.

This chain connects TRBV7-3 to TRBJ2-1; D possibly corresponds to TRBD1 (7 bases). This TCR was sampled from a woman between 18 and 29 years old with Graves disease. Sequencing used peripheral blood mononuclear cells (PBMCs), obtained at new diagnosis, from a patient treated with antithyroid drugs. This CDR3 is CASSSRGVGYNEQFF. The CDR3, as DNA: TGTGCCAGCAGCTCCAGGGGGGTAGGCTACAATGAGCAGTTCTTC.